The present T cell receptor (beta chain) was sequenced within a study of T cell responses to AZD1222 COVID-19 vaccine. Study results and limitations: Among AZD1222 vaccinees, only 5 or 6 were seropositive at baseline. CD4 TCRs associated with vaccination spanned spike, dominating at 160-218 and 743-854.

With regard to this clone: Its antigen is unknown.

Sequencing was performed with immunoSEQ multiplex PCR; in TCRdb, only in-frame clones are kept and a portion is missing. The sample contains about 130,000 clones, about 93% of which appear only once. V was pared by 3 bases and J by 1 base, with 5 bases between. Germline V gene sequence: CDR1 MGHDK, CDR2 SYGVNS. This CDR3 region has 13 residues. This TCR came from an adult in good health. The chain couples TRBV25-1 to TRBJ2-3; tentatively, D is TRBD1 (5 bases). Source: peripheral blood, taken on day 0 of AZD1222 vaccination. CDR3 protein: CASSETGTDTQYF. CDR3 bases: TGTGCCAGCAGTGAGACAGGCACAGATACGCAGTATTTT.